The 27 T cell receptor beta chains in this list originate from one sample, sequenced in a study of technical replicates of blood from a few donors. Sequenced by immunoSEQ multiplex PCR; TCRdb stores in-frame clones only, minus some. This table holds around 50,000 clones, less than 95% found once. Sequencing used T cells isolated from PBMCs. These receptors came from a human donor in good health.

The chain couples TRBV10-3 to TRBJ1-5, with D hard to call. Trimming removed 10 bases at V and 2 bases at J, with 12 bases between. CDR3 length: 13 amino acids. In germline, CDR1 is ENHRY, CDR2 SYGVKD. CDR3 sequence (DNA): TGTGCCACGCGGGGTGCGGGCAATCAGCCCCAGCATTTT. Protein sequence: CATRGAGNQPQHF.

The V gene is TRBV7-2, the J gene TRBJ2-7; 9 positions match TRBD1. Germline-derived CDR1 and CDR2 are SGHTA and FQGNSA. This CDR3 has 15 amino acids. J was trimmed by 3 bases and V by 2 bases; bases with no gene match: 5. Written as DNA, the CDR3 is TGTGCCAGCAGCTTAAGGACAGGGGATATCTACGAGCAGTACTTC. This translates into CASSLRTGDIYEQYF.

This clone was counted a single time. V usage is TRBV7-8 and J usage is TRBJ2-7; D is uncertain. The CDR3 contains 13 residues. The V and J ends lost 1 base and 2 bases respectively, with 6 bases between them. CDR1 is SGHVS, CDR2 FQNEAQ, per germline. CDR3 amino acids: CASSLGLAYEQYF. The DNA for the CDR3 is TGTGCCAGCAGCTTAGGGCTAGCCTACGAGCAGTACTTC. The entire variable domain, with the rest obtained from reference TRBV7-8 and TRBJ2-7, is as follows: GAGVSQSPRYKVAKRGQDVALRCDPISGHVSLFWYQQALGQGPEFLTYFQNEAQLDKSGLPSDRFFAERPEGSVSTLKIQRTQQEDSAVYLCASSLGLAYEQYFGPGTRLTVT.

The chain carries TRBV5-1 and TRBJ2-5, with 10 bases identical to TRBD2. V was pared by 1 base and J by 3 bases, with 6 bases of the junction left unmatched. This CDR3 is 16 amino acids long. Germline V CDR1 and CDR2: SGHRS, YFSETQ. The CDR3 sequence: CASSLYLAGVKETQYF. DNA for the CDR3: TGCGCCAGCAGCTTGTATCTAGCGGGAGTGAAAGAGACCCAGTACTTC.

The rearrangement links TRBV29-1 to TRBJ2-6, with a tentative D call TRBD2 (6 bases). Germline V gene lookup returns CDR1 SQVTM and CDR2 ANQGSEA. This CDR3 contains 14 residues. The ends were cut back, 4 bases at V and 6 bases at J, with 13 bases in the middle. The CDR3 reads CSVGARGKANVLTF. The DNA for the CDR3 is TGCAGCGTTGGGGCTCGGGGGAAGGCCAACGTCCTGACTTTC.

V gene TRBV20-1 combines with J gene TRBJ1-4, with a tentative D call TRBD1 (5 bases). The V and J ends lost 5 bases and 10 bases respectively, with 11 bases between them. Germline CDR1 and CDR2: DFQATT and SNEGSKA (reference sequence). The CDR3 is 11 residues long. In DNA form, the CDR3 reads TGCAGTGCTCCGGGGGGAGGAAAACTGTTTTTT. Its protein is CSAPGGGKLFF.

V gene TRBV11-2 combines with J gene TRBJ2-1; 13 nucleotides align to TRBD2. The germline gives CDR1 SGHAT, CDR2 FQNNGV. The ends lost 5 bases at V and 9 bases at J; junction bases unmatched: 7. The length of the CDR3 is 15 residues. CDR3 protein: CASSQTSGRAFEQFF. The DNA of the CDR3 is TGTGCCAGCAGCCAAACTAGCGGGAGGGCCTTTGAGCAGTTCTTC. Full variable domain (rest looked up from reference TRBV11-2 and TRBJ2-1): EAGVAQSPRYKIIEKRQSVAFWCNPISGHATLYWYQQILGQGPKLLIQFQNNGVVDDSQLPKDRFSAERLKGVDSTLKIQPAKLEDSAVYLCASSQTSGRAFEQFFGPGTRLTVL.

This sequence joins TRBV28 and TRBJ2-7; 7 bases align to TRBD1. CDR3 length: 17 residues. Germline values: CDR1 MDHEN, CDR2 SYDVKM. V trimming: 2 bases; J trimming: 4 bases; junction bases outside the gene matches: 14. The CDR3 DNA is TGTGCCAGCAGTTTAGTCCTCAAAAGACAGGGCGGGTACGAGCAGTACTTC. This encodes CASSLVLKRQGGYEQYF.

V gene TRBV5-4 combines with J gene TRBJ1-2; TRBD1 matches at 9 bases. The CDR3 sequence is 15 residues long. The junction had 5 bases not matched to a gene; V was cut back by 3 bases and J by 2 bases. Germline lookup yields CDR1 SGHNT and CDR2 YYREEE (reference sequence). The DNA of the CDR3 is TGTGCCAGCAGCTCCAGGACAGGGGACAACTATGGCTACACCTTC. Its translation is CASSSRTGDNYGYTF.

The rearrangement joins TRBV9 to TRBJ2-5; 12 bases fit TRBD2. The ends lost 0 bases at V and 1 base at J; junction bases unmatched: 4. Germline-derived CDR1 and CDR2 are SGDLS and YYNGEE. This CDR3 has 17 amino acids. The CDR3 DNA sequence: TGTGCCAGCAGCGTAGCTCCGACTAGCGGGGGCCAAGAGACCCAGTACTTC. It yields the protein CASSVAPTSGGQETQYF.

The DNA for the CDR3 is TGTGCCAGCAGCTCGGACCGGGACAGGGGCAAAGAGACCCAGTACTTC. Translating it yields CASSSDRDRGKETQYF. V is TRBV5-4 and J is TRBJ2-5; 10 positions agree with TRBD1. There are 16 residues in the CDR3. With V trimmed by 3 bases and J by 3 bases, 8 bases remained unmatched. Germline V gene data show CDR1 as SGHNT and CDR2 as YYREEE (reference sequence).

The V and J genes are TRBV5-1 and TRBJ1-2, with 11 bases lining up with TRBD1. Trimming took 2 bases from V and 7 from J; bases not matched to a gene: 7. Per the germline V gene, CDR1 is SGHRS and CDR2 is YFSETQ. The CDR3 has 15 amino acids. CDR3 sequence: CASSLGTGGGAGYTF. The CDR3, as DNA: TGCGCCAGCAGCTTAGGGACAGGGGGAGGCGCTGGCTACACCTTC. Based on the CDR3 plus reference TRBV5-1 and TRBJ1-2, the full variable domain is KAGVTQTPRYLIKTRGQQVTLSCSPISGHRSVSWYQQTPGQGLQFLFEYFSETQRNKGNFPGRFSGRQFSNSRSEMNVSTLELGDSALYLCASSLGTGGGAGYTFGSGTRLTVV.

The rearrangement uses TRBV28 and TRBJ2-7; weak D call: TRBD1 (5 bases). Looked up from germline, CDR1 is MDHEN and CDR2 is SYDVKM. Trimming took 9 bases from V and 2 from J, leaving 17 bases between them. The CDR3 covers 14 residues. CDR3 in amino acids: CASTPHRTPYEQYF. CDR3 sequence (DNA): TGTGCCAGTACCCCTCACAGGACCCCCTACGAGCAGTACTTC.

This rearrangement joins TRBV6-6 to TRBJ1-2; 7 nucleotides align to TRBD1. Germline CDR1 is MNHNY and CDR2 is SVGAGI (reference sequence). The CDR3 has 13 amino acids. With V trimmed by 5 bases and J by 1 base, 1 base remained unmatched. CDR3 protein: CASSGDSNYGYTF. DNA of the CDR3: TGTGCCAGCAGTGGGGACAGTAACTATGGCTACACCTTC.

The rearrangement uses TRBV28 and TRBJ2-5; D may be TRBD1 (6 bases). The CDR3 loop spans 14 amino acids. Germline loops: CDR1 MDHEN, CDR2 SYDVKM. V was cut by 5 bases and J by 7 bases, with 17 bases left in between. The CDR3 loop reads CASSTDTGLRTQYF. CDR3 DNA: TGTGCCAGCAGTACAGATACAGGGTTGAGGACCCAGTACTTC.

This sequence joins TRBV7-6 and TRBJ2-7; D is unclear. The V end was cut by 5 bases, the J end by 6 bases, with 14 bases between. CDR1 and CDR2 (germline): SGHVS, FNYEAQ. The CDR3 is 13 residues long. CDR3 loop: CASSTDRISEQYF. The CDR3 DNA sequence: TGTGCCAGCAGCACAGATCGAATATCCGAGCAGTACTTC. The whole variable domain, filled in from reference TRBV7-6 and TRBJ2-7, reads GAGVSQSPRYKVTKRGQDVALRCDPISGHVSLYWYRQALGQGPEFLTYFNYEAQQDKSGLPNDRFSAERPEGSISTLTIQRTEQRDSAMYRCASSTDRISEQYFGPGTRLTVT.

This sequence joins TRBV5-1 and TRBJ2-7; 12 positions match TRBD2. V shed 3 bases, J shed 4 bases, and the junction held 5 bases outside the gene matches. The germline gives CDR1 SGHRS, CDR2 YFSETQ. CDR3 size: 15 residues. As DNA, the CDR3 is TGCGCCAGCAGCTCCCTAGCGGGGGGGCGGTACGAGCAGTACTTC. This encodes CASSSLAGGRYEQYF.

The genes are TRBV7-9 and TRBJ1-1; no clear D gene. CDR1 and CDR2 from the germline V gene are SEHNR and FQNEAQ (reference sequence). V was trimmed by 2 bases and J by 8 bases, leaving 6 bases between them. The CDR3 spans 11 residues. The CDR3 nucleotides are TGTGCCAGCAGCTTACACAGAGAAGCTTTCTTT. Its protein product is CASSLHREAFF.

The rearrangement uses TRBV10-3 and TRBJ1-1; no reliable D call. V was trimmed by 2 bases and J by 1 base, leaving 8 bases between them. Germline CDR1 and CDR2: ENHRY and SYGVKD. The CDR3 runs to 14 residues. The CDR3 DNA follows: TGTGCCATCAGTGAGGAGGAATCGAACACTGAAGCTTTCTTT. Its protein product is CAISEEESNTEAFF.

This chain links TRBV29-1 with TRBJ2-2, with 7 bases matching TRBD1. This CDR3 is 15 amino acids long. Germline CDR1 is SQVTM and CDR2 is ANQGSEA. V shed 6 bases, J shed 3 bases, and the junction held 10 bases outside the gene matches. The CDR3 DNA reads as TGCAGCGTCCAAAGCCGCGACAGGGACACCGGGGAGCTGTTTTTT. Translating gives CSVQSRDRDTGELFF.

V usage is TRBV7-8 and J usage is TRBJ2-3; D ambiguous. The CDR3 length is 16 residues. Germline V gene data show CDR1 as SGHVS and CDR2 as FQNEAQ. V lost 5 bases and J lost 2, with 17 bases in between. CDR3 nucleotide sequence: TGTGCCAGCAGCCTCACGGATCGACTCCTCACAGATACGCAGTATTTT. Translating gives CASSLTDRLLTDTQYF.

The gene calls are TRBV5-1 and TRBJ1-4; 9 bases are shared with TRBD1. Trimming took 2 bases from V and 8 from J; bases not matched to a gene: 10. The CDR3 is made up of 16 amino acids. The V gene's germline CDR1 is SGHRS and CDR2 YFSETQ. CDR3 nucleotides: TGCGCCAGCAGCTTTGGTCTCCGGGACAGGGACGAAAAACTGTTTTTT. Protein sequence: CASSFGLRDRDEKLFF.

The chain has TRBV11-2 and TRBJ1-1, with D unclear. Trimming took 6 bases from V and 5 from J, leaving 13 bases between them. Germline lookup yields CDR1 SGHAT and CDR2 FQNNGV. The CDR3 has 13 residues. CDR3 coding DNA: TGTGCCAGCAGGACGACGGAGAGTACTGAAGCTTTCTTT. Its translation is CASRTTESTEAFF.

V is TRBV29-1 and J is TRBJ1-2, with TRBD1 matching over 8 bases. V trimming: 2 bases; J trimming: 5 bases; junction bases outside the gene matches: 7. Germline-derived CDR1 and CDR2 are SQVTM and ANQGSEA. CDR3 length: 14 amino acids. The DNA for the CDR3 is TGCAGCGTTGAACGGCAGGGGGCGGCATATGGCTACACCTTC. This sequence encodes CSVERQGAAYGYTF.

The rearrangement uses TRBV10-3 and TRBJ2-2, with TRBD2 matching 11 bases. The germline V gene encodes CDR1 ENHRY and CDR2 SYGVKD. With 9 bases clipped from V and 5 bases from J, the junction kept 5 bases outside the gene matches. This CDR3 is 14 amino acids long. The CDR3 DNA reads TGTGCCATTAGCGGGAGGGCCTTGACCGGGGAGCTGTTTTTT. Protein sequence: CAISGRALTGELFF.

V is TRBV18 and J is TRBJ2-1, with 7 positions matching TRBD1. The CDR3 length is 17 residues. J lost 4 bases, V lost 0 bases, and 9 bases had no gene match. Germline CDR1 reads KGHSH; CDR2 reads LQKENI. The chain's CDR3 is CASSPPRDRAIYNEQFF. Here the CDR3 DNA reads TGTGCCAGCTCACCACCCCGAGACAGGGCCATATACAATGAGCAGTTCTTC.

The CDR3 spells CASSLPTGPANYGYTF. In DNA, the CDR3 is TGTGCCAGCAGCTTACCCACAGGTCCCGCTAACTATGGCTACACCTTC. The chain carries TRBV5-4 and TRBJ1-2; D is perhaps TRBD1 (5 bases). V gave up 2 bases and J gave up 0 bases, with 14 bases separating them. There are 16 residues in the CDR3. CDR1 is SGHNT and CDR2 is YYREEE in the germline V gene (reference sequence). Based on the CDR3 plus reference TRBV5-4 and TRBJ1-2, the full variable domain is ETGVTQSPTHLIKTRGQQVTLRCSSQSGHNTVSWYQQALGQGPQFIFQYYREEENGRGNFPPRFSGLQFPNYSSELNVNALELDDSALYLCASSLPTGPANYGYTFGSGTRLTVV.